This is a list of T cell receptor beta chains from one sample in a study of blood T cell repertoires in COVID-19. The method was immunoSEQ multiplex PCR; TCRdb's version includes in-frame clones alone and lacks a portion of them. Here the sample spans 270,000 or so clones, under 90% being singletons. Sequences were obtained from peripheral blood. All receptors come from a woman in her sixties or seventies with active or convalescent COVID-19. The CDR3 runs from the conserved cysteine through the conserved F or W. D genes are given only for firm matches. Clone size appears in some rows only: once, few, many, or a class for an expanded clone.

NA	17	TRBV6-2/TRBV6-3	TRBJ2-2	TRBD2	TGTGCCAGCAGCAAGACTAGCGGGGGGCTGAACACCGGGGAGCTGTTTTTT	CASSKTSGGLNTGELFF
NA	13	TRBV13	TRBJ1-1	NA	TGTGCCAGCAGCCCCGACATGAACACTGAAGCTTTCTTT	CASSPDMNTEAFF
few	16	TRBV4-3	TRBJ1-2	TRBD1	TGCGCCAGCAGCCAAGATGGGGAAGGGGGCGTCTATGGCTACACCTTC	CASSQDGEGGVYGYTF
NA	16	TRBV10-3	TRBJ1-6	NA	TGTGCCATCAGTGAGACGGGAGAGGGATATAATTCACCCCTCCACTTT	CAISETGEGYNSPLHF
NA	14	TRBV10-3	TRBJ2-3	NA	TGTGCCATCAGCTGGTCGGGGGGCACAGATACGCAGTATTTT	CAISWSGGTDTQYF
NA	14	TRBV11-3	TRBJ2-1	NA	TGTGCCAGCAGCTTAGAGGGACACCTCAATGAGCAGTTCTTC	CASSLEGHLNEQFF
NA	13	TRBV18	TRBJ1-2	TRBD1	TGTGCCAGCTGGGGACAGGCTAACTATGGCTACACCTTC	CASWGQANYGYTF
once	11	TRBV30	TRBJ2-7	NA	TGTGCCTGGAGTGTATATCACGAGCAGTACTTC	CAWSVYHEQYF
few	11	TRBV6-2/TRBV6-3	TRBJ2-3	NA	TGTGCCAGCAGTTACTCCTATACGCAGTATTTT	CASSYSYTQYF
many	16	TRBV19	TRBJ2-7	NA	TGTGCCAGTAGTATCGGTCTCGGGGAGTTGACCTACGAGCAGTACTTC	CASSIGLGELTYEQYF
NA	15	TRBV20-1	TRBJ2-3	NA	TGCAGTGCTAGTCTGGGGGGGCCTTCCACAGATACGCAGTATTTT	CSASLGGPSTDTQYF
few	15	TRBV5-1	TRBJ2-7	NA	TGCGCCAGCAGCTTTTCCCCAGGGAAAGCCCACGAGCAGTACTTC	CASSFSPGKAHEQYF
NA	16	TRBV11-1	TRBJ1-1	TRBD1	TGTGCCAGCAGCTCCCCCAGACAGGGGATGGGGACTGAAGCTTTCTTT	CASSSPRQGMGTEAFF
NA	15	TRBV18	TRBJ2-1	TRBD2	TGTGCCAGCTCGCCGCTAGCGGGGGTGGGAAGATTGCAGTTCTTC	CASSPLAGVGRLQFF
once	15	TRBV4-3	TRBJ2-5	TRBD2	TGCGCCAGCAGCCAAGAGACTAGCGGCCAAGAGACCCAGTACTTC	CASSQETSGQETQYF
once	14	TRBV18	TRBJ2-1	TRBD2	TGTGCCAGCTCGTCTAGCGGGGGGTTGAATGAGCAGTTCTTC	CASSSSGGLNEQFF
NA	16	TRBV19	TRBJ2-3	TRBD2	TGTGCCAGTCGAAGCGGACTAGCGGGGGGCACAGATACGCAGTATTTT	CASRSGLAGGTDTQYF
once	14	TRBV18	TRBJ1-2	NA	TGTGCCAGCTCACAGACAGGAGGTGGTTTCGGCTACACCTTC	CASSQTGGGFGYTF
NA	13	TRBV30	TRBJ2-5	NA	TGTGCCTGGAGTGTACGGGGCCAAGAGACCCAGTACTTC	CAWSVRGQETQYF
NA	15	TRBV19	TRBJ2-3	TRBD1	TGTGCCAGTAGTATGGCAGGGGGCCACGAAGATACGCAGTATTTT	CASSMAGGHEDTQYF
few	15	TRBV4-3	TRBJ1-2	TRBD1	TGCGCCAGCAGCCAATCTACAGGGGCCGGCTATGGCTACACCTTC	CASSQSTGAGYGYTF
NA	13	TRBV6-5	TRBJ1-6	TRBD1	TGTGCCAGTCGGACAGGGAATAATTCACCCCTCCACTTT	CASRTGNNSPLHF
NA	14	TRBV5-5	TRBJ1-1	NA	TGTGCCAGCAGCTTGACTTCAGGAGGAGTTGAAGCTTTCTTT	CASSLTSGGVEAFF
few	14	TRBV30	TRBJ1-2	TRBD1	TGTGCCTGGAGTGTACTGGGACAGGGGGGTGGCTACACCTTC	CAWSVLGQGGGYTF
NA	15	TRBV5-1	TRBJ1-2	NA	TGCGCCAGCAGCGACCCGGATTCTGGGGGGGTTGGCTACACCTTC	CASSDPDSGGVGYTF
NA	17	TRBV7-3	TRBJ2-1	TRBD2	TGTGCCAGCAGTCACCAGATACTAGCGGGGGGCCACAATGAGCAGTTCTTC	CASSHQILAGGHNEQFF
few	13	TRBV6-6	TRBJ1-1	NA	TGTGCCAGCAGCCGAGGGAGGAACACTGAAGCTTTCTTT	CASSRGRNTEAFF
NA	16	TRBV5-1	TRBJ2-2	NA	TGCGCCAGCAGCTTGATTGGACTAACGAACACCGGGGAGCTGTTTTTT	CASSLIGLTNTGELFF
NA	14	TRBV18	TRBJ1-2	TRBD1	TGTGCCAGCTCACCCCTAGACAGGGGCACTGGCTACACCTTC	CASSPLDRGTGYTF
NA	13	TRBV6-1	TRBJ2-4	TRBD1	TGTGCCAGCAGTGAGGGGACAGGTTTCTCTGAGGACTTC	CASSEGTGFSEDF
NA	16	TRBV19	TRBJ1-3	TRBD1	TGTGCCAGTAATCTTGACAGGGCCCACTCTGGAAACACCATATATTTT	CASNLDRAHSGNTIYF
NA	12	TRBV12-3/TRBV12-4	TRBJ1-2	TRBD1	TGTGCCAGCAGTTCGACAGGGCACGGCTACACCTTC	CASSSTGHGYTF
NA	15	TRBV6-2/TRBV6-3	TRBJ1-2	NA	TGTGCCAGCAGTGACGTCAGGGACAATAACTATGGCTACACCTTC	CASSDVRDNNYGYTF
NA	13	TRBV12-3/TRBV12-4	TRBJ1-2	NA	TGTGCCAGCAGTTTAGCTGGGAGGGATGGCTACACCTTC	CASSLAGRDGYTF
NA	15	TRBV30	TRBJ1-2	TRBD1	TGTGCCTGGAGTGCACGGGACAGGGGGCTCGGCGGCTACACCTTC	CAWSARDRGLGGYTF
NA	16	TRBV4-3	TRBJ2-6	NA	TGCGCCAGCAGCCGTGGAAGCGCGGCCGGGGCCAACGTCCTGACTTTC	CASSRGSAAGANVLTF
NA	15	TRBV3-1/TRBV3-2	TRBJ1-2	TRBD1	TGTGCCAGCAGCTCCCGGGACAGGGGGGTCTATGGCTACACCTTC	CASSSRDRGVYGYTF
few	12	TRBV7-2	TRBJ2-7	NA	TGTGCCAGCAGGGGCCGCTCCTACGAGCAGTACTTC	CASRGRSYEQYF
NA	14	TRBV25-1	TRBJ1-2	NA	TGTGCCAGCAGTGAATATCGCAGGGAAGGCGGCTACACCTTC	CASSEYRREGGYTF
NA	15	TRBV14	TRBJ1-2	NA	TGTGCCAGCAGCCAATTAGCGGGACCCAGGGGAGGCTACACCTTC	CASSQLAGPRGGYTF
once	15	TRBV28	TRBJ2-5	TRBD1	TGTGCCAGCAGTGAAATGACAGGGGGTGGAGAGACCCAGTACTTC	CASSEMTGGGETQYF
NA	17	TRBV18	TRBJ2-1	TRBD1	TGTGCCAGCTCCTATCAAACAGGGGGCGGATCCTACAATGAGCAGTTCTTC	CASSYQTGGGSYNEQFF
NA	14	TRBV18	TRBJ2-3	TRBD2	TGTGCCAGCTCACCATCCGGGGGGGAAGATACGCAGTATTTT	CASSPSGGEDTQYF
NA	14	TRBV30	TRBJ1-2	NA	TGTGCCTGGAGTGCCCTACAGGGAATCGATGGCTACACCTTC	CAWSALQGIDGYTF
once	16	TRBV6-1	TRBJ1-1	NA	TGTGCCAGCAGTGAGGCAAACAGGGCCGGAGGTACTGAAGCTTTCTTT	CASSEANRAGGTEAFF
NA	13	TRBV3-1/TRBV3-2	TRBJ1-5	NA	TGTGCCAGCAGCCAGACAGACAATCAGCCCCAGCATTTT	CASSQTDNQPQHF
few	13	TRBV5-4	TRBJ1-4	NA	TGTGCCAGCAGCTTTTTTCAGTCTGAAAAACTGTTTTTT	CASSFFQSEKLFF
NA	14	TRBV6-5	TRBJ1-1	NA	TGTGCCAGCAGTTACTCCCAGGGGCTGACTGAAGCTTTCTTT	CASSYSQGLTEAFF
NA	14	TRBV6-5	TRBJ1-1	NA	TGTGCCAGCAGTTACACGGACTTACACACTGAAGCTTTCTTT	CASSYTDLHTEAFF
many	15	TRBV4-3	TRBJ1-6	NA	TGCGCCAGCAGCCAGGATCCAGGGGCGGGCTCACCCCTCCACTTT	CASSQDPGAGSPLHF
NA	14	TRBV4-3	TRBJ1-1	NA	TGCGCCAGCAGCCAAGATGGGAGAGGCACTGAAGCTTTCTTT	CASSQDGRGTEAFF
once	14	TRBV11-1	TRBJ2-5	TRBD1	TGTGCCAGCGGCAAAGGACAGGGGAGAGAGACCCAGTACTTC	CASGKGQGRETQYF
few	18	TRBV24-1	TRBJ1-4	NA	TGTGCCACCAGTGATTTGTTATTCAGTGGAGTATCCAACGAAAAACTGTTTTTT	CATSDLLFSGVSNEKLFF
few	15	TRBV3-1/TRBV3-2	TRBJ1-3	TRBD1	TGTGCCAGCAGCCATCGACAGGGGGTTGGAAACACCATATATTTT	CASSHRQGVGNTIYF